These 29 T cell receptor beta chains came from one sample sequenced in a study of T cell changes during pregnancy in multiple sclerosis. Clones were read by immunoSEQ multiplex PCR, and TCRdb kept only the in-frame ones, dropping some. The data contain roughly 99,000 clones, about 91% of them singletons. The source material was peripheral blood, sampled after pregnancy. The receptors derive from a female donor in good health, enrolled as a control in a pregnancy study.

The V gene is TRBV5-8, the J gene TRBJ1-4; no reliable D call. The CDR3 extends over 14 amino acids. Germline CDR1 is SGHTS and CDR2 is YDEGEE. With 4 bases removed from V and 6 bases from J, the gap between germline ends came to 13 bases. The CDR3 DNA sequence: TGTGCCAGCAGCCCGGGAGCGCGGGATGAAAAACTGTTTTTT. Its translation: CASSPGARDEKLFF.

The chain has TRBV7-8 and TRBJ1-1, with D tentatively TRBD1 (6 bases). Trimming removed 2 bases from V and 5 bases from J, with 9 bases in between. The germline V gene encodes CDR1 SGHVS and CDR2 FQNEAQ. There are 13 residues in the CDR3. The CDR3 nucleotides read TGTGCCAGCAGCTTAACCCAGGGGACTGAAGCTTTCTTT. Amino acid sequence: CASSLTQGTEAFF.

The chain recombines TRBV11-2 with TRBJ2-5, with TRBD2 identical over 8 bases. This CDR3 has 17 residues. J lost 7 bases, V lost 0 bases, and 13 bases had no gene match. The germline V gene encodes CDR1 SGHAT and CDR2 FQNNGV. The CDR3 DNA follows: TGTGCCAGCAGCTTAGATGCGGGGACTAGGCAGTCAGTGACCCAGTACTTC. Translated: CASSLDAGTRQSVTQYF.

The chain has TRBV7-2 and TRBJ2-7, with 7 nucleotides matching TRBD1. V shed 4 bases and J 6 bases; nucleotides not matched to a gene: 9. Germline V lookup: CDR1 SGHTA, CDR2 FQGNSA. The CDR3 length is 14 residues. The CDR3 nucleotides are TGTGCCAGCAGCTCTGGACAGGACTCGAGCGAGCAGTACTTC. Translation gives CASSSGQDSSEQYF. Full variable domain (outside the CDR3, taken from reference TRBV7-2 and TRBJ2-7): GAGVSQSPSNKVTEKGKDVELRCDPISGHTALYWYRQSLGQGLEFLIYFQGNSAPDKSGLPSDRFSAERTGGSVSTLTIQRTQQEDSAVYLCASSSGQDSSEQYFGPGTRLTVT.

This chain links TRBV5-6 with TRBJ1-2, with a weak D call TRBD1 (6 bases). The V gene's germline CDR1 is SGHDT and CDR2 YYEEEE. The CDR3 has 13 amino acids. V lost 3 bases, J lost 4 bases, and 10 bases lay in between. CDR3 DNA sequence: TGTGCCAGCAGCTCCGACAGGAGCTATGGCTACACCTTC. It translates to CASSSDRSYGYTF.

The rearrangement uses TRBV6-5 and TRBJ1-5; D remains unclear. CDR1 and CDR2 (germline): MNHEY, SVGAGI. The CDR3 extends over 14 amino acids. Trimming pared 7 bases from V and 7 bases from J, leaving 17 bases between. The CDR3 DNA follows: TGTGCCAGCACCCCCCACATCTCTGTCCAGCCCCAGCATTTT. It specifies CASTPHISVQPQHF.

The chain employs TRBV7-9 and TRBJ2-2; weak D call: TRBD2 (6 bases). The germline gives CDR1 SEHNR, CDR2 FQNEAQ (reference sequence). The length of the CDR3 is 14 residues. Trimming removed 3 bases at V and 4 bases at J, with 9 bases between. CDR3 in DNA: TGTGCCAGCAGCTTGGAGGGATCCACCGGGGAGCTGTTTTTT. Amino acid sequence: CASSLEGSTGELFF. The variable domain in full, completed from reference TRBV7-9 and TRBJ2-2, reads DTGVSQNPRHKITKRGQNVTFRCDPISEHNRLYWYRQTLGQGPEFLTYFQNEAQLEKSRLLSDRFSAERPKGSFSTLEIQRTEQGDSAMYLCASSLEGSTGELFFGEGSRLTVL.

The sample holds one count of this clone. This chain uses TRBV19 with TRBJ2-1, with a weak D call TRBD1 (6 bases). From germline, CDR1 is LNHDA and CDR2 SQIVND (reference sequence). Trimming stripped 7 bases from V and 0 bases from J, with 13 bases between. The CDR3 spans 15 residues. The chain's CDR3 is CASTLDRSSYNEQFF. The CDR3 bases are TGTGCCAGTACCCTGGACAGAAGCTCCTACAATGAGCAGTTCTTC.

The V and J genes are TRBV7-9 and TRBJ2-5; 9 bases match TRBD1. Germline-derived CDR1 and CDR2 are SEHNR and FQNEAQ (reference sequence). The CDR3 sequence is 16 residues long. With V trimmed by 5 bases and J by 5 bases, 12 bases remained unmatched. This CDR3 is CASSPIDRGAWETQYF. CDR3 sequence (DNA): TGTGCCAGCAGCCCTATCGACAGGGGGGCATGGGAGACCCAGTACTTC.

The chain links TRBV19 to TRBJ2-1; 8 nucleotides match TRBD2. J lost 8 bases, V lost 3 bases, and 6 bases had no gene match. CDR3 length: 14 amino acids. Germline V gene sequence: CDR1 LNHDA, CDR2 SQIVND (reference sequence). The CDR3, as DNA: TGTGCCAGTAGTATTCCGGGACTAGTCTATGAGCAGTTCTTC. Protein sequence: CASSIPGLVYEQFF.

The J gene is TRBJ2-1, the V gene TRBV6-1; 9 nucleotides match TRBD2. The J segment lost 7 bases and the V segment lost 2 bases, leaving 9 bases of the junction unmatched. This CDR3 contains 16 residues. CDR1 and CDR2 from the germline V gene are MNHNS and SASEGT. The CDR3 protein is CASSESPSGVGNEQFF. The CDR3 DNA is TGTGCCAGCAGTGAATCTCCTAGCGGGGTGGGGAATGAGCAGTTCTTC.

The chain combines TRBV6-1 with TRBJ1-5; D ambiguous. The CDR3 totals 14 residues. Germline loops: CDR1 MNHNS, CDR2 SASEGT. The V and J ends lost 6 bases and 15 bases respectively, with 24 bases between them. The CDR3 DNA sequence: TGTGCCAGCAGAACCGACAATTCCCGTATTAGTGGGCATTTT. Translated, it gives CASRTDNSRISGHF.

CDR3 region: CASRTGRAWDTQYF. The CDR3 nucleotides read TGTGCCAGCAGGACGGGGAGGGCATGGGATACGCAGTATTTT. The rearrangement joins TRBV2 to TRBJ2-3, with 7 bases aligning to TRBD2. The trim removed 6 bases at V and 6 bases at J, leaving 9 bases unmatched. This CDR3 has 14 residues. Germline CDR1 reads SNHLY; CDR2 reads FYNNEI.

The chain recombines TRBV7-8 with TRBJ2-1; 12 bases map to TRBD2. Germline CDR1 and CDR2: SGHVS and FQNEAQ. V trimming: 5 bases; J trimming: 1 base; junction bases outside the gene matches: 6. The length of the CDR3 is 17 residues. In nucleotides, the CDR3 is TGTGCCAGCAGCCCGGGACTAGCGGGCGGATCCTACAATGAGCAGTTCTTC. Residues: CASSPGLAGGSYNEQFF. Filled out from reference TRBV7-8 and TRBJ2-1, the complete variable domain reads GAGVSQSPRYKVAKRGQDVALRCDPISGHVSLFWYQQALGQGPEFLTYFQNEAQLDKSGLPSDRFFAERPEGSVSTLKIQRTQQEDSAVYLCASSPGLAGGSYNEQFFGPGTRLTVL.

This clone was observed a single time. This chain links TRBV7-6 with TRBJ1-4; D not certain. CDR3 length: 12 residues. Germline V gives CDR1 SGHVS, CDR2 FNYEAQ. V lost 3 bases and J 7 bases, leaving 6 bases between the germline ends. The CDR3 is CASSFGGEKLFF. In nucleotides, the CDR3 is TGTGCCAGCAGCTTTGGAGGTGAAAAACTGTTTTTT.

The rearrangement uses TRBV5-6 and TRBJ2-3; 7 bases match TRBD2. CDR3 size: 13 residues. Germline CDR1 is SGHDT and CDR2 is YYEEEE. CDR3 in DNA: TGTGCGGGGCGGGGGTACGGCACAGATACGCAGTATTTT. Protein: CAGRGYGTDTQYF.

This chain links TRBV4-1 with TRBJ2-7; possible D gene TRBD1, 6 bases. This CDR3 comprises 13 residues. CDR1 and CDR2 (germline): MGHRA, YSYEKL. Deletions cut 3 bases from V and 3 bases from J, with 9 bases between. CDR3 sequence (DNA): TGCGCCAGCAGCCACATACAGGGCTACGAGCAGTACTTC. Translating it yields CASSHIQGYEQYF.

This sequence joins TRBV28 and TRBJ1-2; D is possibly TRBD1 (6 bases). The germline V gene has CDR1 MDHEN and CDR2 SYDVKM. The CDR3 sequence is 13 residues long. Trimming pared 6 bases from V and 8 bases from J, leaving 16 bases between. The CDR3 here is CASSRNTGQGYTF. CDR3 DNA sequence: TGTGCCAGCAGCCGAAATACAGGGCAAGGCTACACCTTC.

This clone has only a few counts. This chain uses TRBV15 with TRBJ1-2; a possible D gene is TRBD1 (5 bases). V was shortened by 1 base and J by 5 bases, with 8 bases between the two germline ends. The CDR3 contains 13 residues. Germline assignment: CDR1 LNHNV and CDR2 YYDKDF (reference sequence). For the CDR3, the DNA is TGTGCCACCAGCAGAGTTCCAGGGTATGGCTACACCTTC. This codes for CATSRVPGYGYTF.

The CDR3 DNA reads TGTGCCAGCAGTTACAAAGGGACTAGCGGGGACGAGCAGTACTTC. It translates to CASSYKGTSGDEQYF. The V call is TRBV6-6, the J call TRBJ2-7; 13 bases are shared with TRBD2. Trimming at V came to 2 bases and at J to 5 bases, leaving 3 bases not matched to a gene. Germline CDR1 reads MNHNY; CDR2 reads SVGAGI (reference sequence). The CDR3 length is 15 residues.

The chain uses TRBV7-9 and TRBJ2-3, with D perhaps TRBD1 (5 bases). V lost 5 bases and J lost 4, with 10 bases in between. This CDR3 is built from 13 residues. CDR1 is SEHNR, CDR2 FQNEAQ, per germline (reference sequence). The CDR3 nucleotides are TGTGCCAGCAGCCCGCAGGGCGCAGATACGCAGTATTTT. Protein product: CASSPQGADTQYF.

The chain combines TRBV11-2 with TRBJ2-1, with D perhaps matching TRBD2 (5 bases). Germline V gives CDR1 SGHAT, CDR2 FQNNGV. V was shortened by 0 bases and J by 10 bases, with 10 bases between the two germline ends. The length of the CDR3 is 13 residues. Here the CDR3 DNA reads TGTGCCAGCAGCTTAGAAAGCGGCAGCGAGCAGTTCTTC. It codes for CASSLESGSEQFF.

This chain uses TRBV10-1 with TRBJ2-4; TRBD2 matches 7 bases. V gave up 6 bases and J gave up 5 bases; unmatched junction bases: 7. This CDR3 is 14 amino acids long. The germline V gene encodes CDR1 WNHNN and CDR2 SYGVQD (reference sequence). This CDR3 is CASRAGRSQNIQYF. CDR3 bases: TGCGCCAGCAGAGCCGGGAGGAGCCAAAACATTCAGTACTTC.

The V gene is TRBV18, the J gene TRBJ2-7, with D perhaps matching TRBD1 (5 bases). CDR1 and CDR2 (germline): KGHSH, LQKENI. The CDR3 contains 14 residues. Trimming took 1 base from V and 2 from J, leaving 9 bases between them. CDR3: CASSPQRGTYEQYF. The CDR3 DNA reads as TGTGCCAGCTCACCACAAAGGGGAACCTACGAGCAGTACTTC.

The V gene is TRBV6-1, the J gene TRBJ2-7; D might be TRBD1 (5 bases). V was shortened by 6 bases and J by 2 bases, with 11 bases between the two germline ends. The CDR3 runs 13 residues. The germline V gene has CDR1 MNHNS and CDR2 SASEGT. The CDR3 bases are TGTGCCAGCAGCCCCAGGGCAACCTACGAGCAGTACTTC. Amino acid sequence: CASSPRATYEQYF.

This clone was found once. The V gene is TRBV27, the J gene TRBJ2-2; perhaps TRBD2 as D (6 bases). CDR1 and CDR2 (germline): MNHEY, SMNVEV (reference sequence). The CDR3 totals 16 residues. The V end was cut by 6 bases, the J end by 5 bases, with 19 bases between. The CDR3 here is CASSSPGRGWTGELFF. CDR3 DNA sequence: TGTGCCAGCAGCTCACCGGGACGGGGGTGGACCGGGGAGCTGTTTTTT.

The J gene is TRBJ1-5, the V gene TRBV28; 8 nucleotides align to TRBD1. J lost 7 bases, V lost 3 bases, and 5 bases had no gene match. The CDR3 covers 14 residues. Germline lookup yields CDR1 MDHEN and CDR2 SYDVKM. The CDR3 DNA sequence: TGTGCCAGCAGTTTCTTCAGGGGGCGGCAGCCCCAGCATTTT. Its protein is CASSFFRGRQPQHF.

The chain uses TRBV19 and TRBJ2-5; D is possibly TRBD1 (5 bases). The J call may be incorrect, as the DNA end agrees better with TRBJ2-7. This CDR3 is 14 amino acids long. Germline V gives CDR1 LNHDA, CDR2 SQIVND (reference sequence). Here the CDR3 DNA reads TGTGCCAGTAGTATTCAGGGCCTAACCTACGAGCAGTACTTC. It codes for CASSIQGLTYEQYF.

The chain uses TRBV13 and TRBJ1-2; D unclear. Germline values: CDR1 PRHDT, CDR2 FYEKMQ (reference sequence). This CDR3 spans 12 amino acids. V was trimmed by 5 bases and J by 6 bases, leaving 10 bases between them. In DNA, the CDR3 is TGTGCCAGCAGCATCGGGAAGGATGGCTACACCTTC. As protein: CASSIGKDGYTF.